The subject of this entry is one T cell receptor (beta chain). The antigen remains undetermined. This specimen comes from a study of T cell responses to AZD1222 COVID-19 vaccine. Generated by immunoSEQ multiplex PCR, the TCRdb table keeps only in-frame clones and is missing some. Among 110,000 to 150,000 clones listed, 70% to 90% were seen once. The CDR3 runs to 13 residues. Germline lookup yields CDR1 SGHNT and CDR2 YYREEE (reference sequence). Trimming pared 5 bases from V and 0 bases from J, leaving 8 bases between. Points from the study as a whole: Spike-specific TCR breadth rose after two AZD1222 doses, and depth rose as well. Regions 160-218 and 743-854 dominated among vaccine-associated CD4 TCRs spanning spike. Repertoire sampling happened only post peak T cell response.

Specimen: peripheral blood, collected on day 0 of AZD1222 vaccination. The clonotype originates from an adult in good health. The V gene is TRBV5-4, the J gene TRBJ1-1; tentatively, D is TRBD1 (5 bases). In DNA, the CDR3 is TGTGCCAGCAGGGACAACATGAACACTGAAGCTTTCTTT. Translating gives CASRDNMNTEAFF.